These 7 T cell receptor beta chains were sequenced from one sample in a study of radiotherapy plus CTLA-4 blockade in lung cancer. TCRdb keeps only in-frame clones here, not all; method: immunoSEQ multiplex PCR. The sample holds tens of thousands of clones; roughly four fifths are singletons and the top ten take roughly 0.84%. Sample: peripheral blood, taken from a patient treated with radiotherapy plus ipilimumab. The receptors originated from a human donor with non-small cell lung cancer who had stable disease on radiotherapy plus ipilimumab.

This clone came up a few times. The CDR3: CASSTEYNSPLHF. The DNA for the CDR3 is TGTGCCAGCAGCACAGAATATAATTCACCCCTCCACTTT. V gene TRBV6-4 combines with J gene TRBJ1-6; D not resolved. Germline V gene sequence: CDR1 MRHNA, CDR2 SNTAGT. The CDR3 extends over 13 amino acids. The V end was cut by 6 bases, the J end by 4 bases, with 7 bases between.

The chain carries TRBV5-4 and TRBJ2-1; D tentatively fits TRBD1 or TRBD2 (5 bases each). Germline CDR1 SGHNT, CDR2 YYREEE (reference sequence). The V end was cut by 4 bases, the J end by 7 bases, with 12 bases between. This CDR3 region has 13 residues. For the CDR3, the DNA is TGTGCCAGCAGCCTACCGGGACCTAATGAGCAGTTCTTC. Protein product: CASSLPGPNEQFF.

This clone was observed a handful of times. The chain combines TRBV5-1 with TRBJ1-2; possible D gene TRBD1, 5 bases. V dropped 5 bases and J dropped 7 bases, with 15 bases sitting between them. CDR3 length: 13 residues. Germline V gives CDR1 SGHRS, CDR2 YFSETQ. As DNA, the CDR3 is TGCGCCAGCAGAAGCTCAGGGTCTGGTGGCTACACCTTC. Translation gives CASRSSGSGGYTF.

This chain connects TRBV30 to TRBJ1-5; the match to TRBD1 covers 9 bases. The CDR3 consists of 14 residues. After removal of 2 bases from V and 4 bases from J, the junction contained 3 bases not matched to a gene. CDR1 GTSNPN and CDR2 SVGIG come from the germline V gene (reference sequence). The CDR3 sequence is CAWSTGGSNQPQHF. In nucleotides, the CDR3 is TGTGCCTGGAGTACAGGGGGCTCGAATCAGCCCCAGCATTTT.

The chain employs TRBV7-9 and TRBJ2-5; 9 nucleotides match TRBD1. V dropped 5 bases and J dropped 2; count of bases not matched to a gene: 9. This CDR3 is 16 amino acids long. CDR1 SEHNR and CDR2 FQNEAQ come from the germline V gene (reference sequence). The CDR3, as DNA: TGTGCCAGCAGCCTGGCGGTGGGACAGGGTCAAGAGACCCAGTACTTC. Amino acid sequence: CASSLAVGQGQETQYF.

The chain joins TRBV29-1 to TRBJ2-5; a possible D gene is TRBD1 (5 bases). This CDR3 contains 14 residues. CDR1 SQVTM and CDR2 ANQGSEA come from the germline V gene. With 4 bases removed from V and 0 bases from J, the gap between germline ends came to 12 bases. Written as DNA, the CDR3 is TGCAGCGTTGGGGGTACAGGAGACCAAGAGACCCAGTACTTC. It codes for CSVGGTGDQETQYF. Variable domain in full (rest from reference TRBV29-1 and TRBJ2-5): SAVISQKPSRDICQRGTSLTIQCQVDSQVTMMFWYRQQPGQSLTLIATANQGSEATYESGFVIDKFPISRPNLTFSTLTVSNMSPEDSSIYLCSVGGTGDQETQYFGPGTRLLVL.

This chain joins TRBV6-5 and TRBJ2-2, with no clear D. V gave up 6 bases and J gave up 6 bases, with 11 bases separating them. Germline CDR1 is MNHEY and CDR2 is SVGAGI. The CDR3 sequence is 13 residues long. CDR3 nucleotide sequence: TGTGCCAGCAGAAAGCCGACCCCCGGGGAGCTGTTTTTT. Translated: CASRKPTPGELFF.